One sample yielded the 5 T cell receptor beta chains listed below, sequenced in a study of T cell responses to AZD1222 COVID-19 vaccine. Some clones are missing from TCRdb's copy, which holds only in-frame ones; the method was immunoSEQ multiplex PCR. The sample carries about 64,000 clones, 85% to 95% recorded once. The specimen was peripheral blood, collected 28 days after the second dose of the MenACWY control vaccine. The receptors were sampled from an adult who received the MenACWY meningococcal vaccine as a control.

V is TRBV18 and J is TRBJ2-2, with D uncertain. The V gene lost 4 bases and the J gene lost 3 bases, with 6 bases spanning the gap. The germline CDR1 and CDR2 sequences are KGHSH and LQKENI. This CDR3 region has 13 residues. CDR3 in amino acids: CASSQLDTGELFF. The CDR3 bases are TGTGCCAGCTCACAGCTTGACACCGGGGAGCTGTTTTTT. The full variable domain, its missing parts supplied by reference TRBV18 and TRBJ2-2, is NAGVMQNPRHLVRRRGQEARLRCSPMKGHSHVYWYRQLPEEGLKFMVYLQKENIIDESGMPKERFSAEFPKEGPSILRIQQVVRGDSAAYFCASSQLDTGELFFGEGSRLTVL.

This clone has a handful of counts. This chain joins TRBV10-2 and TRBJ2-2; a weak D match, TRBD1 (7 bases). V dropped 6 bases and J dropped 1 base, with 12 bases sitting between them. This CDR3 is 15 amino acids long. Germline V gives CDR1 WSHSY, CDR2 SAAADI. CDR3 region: CASREQGGNTGELFF. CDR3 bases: TGCGCCAGCAGGGAGCAGGGGGGGAACACCGGGGAGCTGTTTTTT.

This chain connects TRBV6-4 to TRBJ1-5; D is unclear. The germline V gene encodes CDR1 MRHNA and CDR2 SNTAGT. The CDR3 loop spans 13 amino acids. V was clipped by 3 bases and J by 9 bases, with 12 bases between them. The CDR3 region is CASSEDGQRPQHF. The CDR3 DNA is TGTGCCAGCAGTGAAGACGGGCAAAGGCCCCAGCATTTT.

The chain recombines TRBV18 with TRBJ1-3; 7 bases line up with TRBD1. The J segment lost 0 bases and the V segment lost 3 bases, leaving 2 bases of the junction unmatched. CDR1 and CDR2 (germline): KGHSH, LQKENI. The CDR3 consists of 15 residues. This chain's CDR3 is CASSPGQSSGNTIYF. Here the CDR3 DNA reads TGTGCCAGCTCACCGGGACAGAGCTCTGGAAACACCATATATTTT.

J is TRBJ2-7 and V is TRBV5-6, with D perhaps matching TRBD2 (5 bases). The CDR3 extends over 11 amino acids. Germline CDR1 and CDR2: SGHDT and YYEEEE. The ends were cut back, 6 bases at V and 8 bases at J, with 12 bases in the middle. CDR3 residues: CASTRGSQQYF. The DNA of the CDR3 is TGTGCCAGCACCCGCGGGTCGCAGCAGTACTTC.